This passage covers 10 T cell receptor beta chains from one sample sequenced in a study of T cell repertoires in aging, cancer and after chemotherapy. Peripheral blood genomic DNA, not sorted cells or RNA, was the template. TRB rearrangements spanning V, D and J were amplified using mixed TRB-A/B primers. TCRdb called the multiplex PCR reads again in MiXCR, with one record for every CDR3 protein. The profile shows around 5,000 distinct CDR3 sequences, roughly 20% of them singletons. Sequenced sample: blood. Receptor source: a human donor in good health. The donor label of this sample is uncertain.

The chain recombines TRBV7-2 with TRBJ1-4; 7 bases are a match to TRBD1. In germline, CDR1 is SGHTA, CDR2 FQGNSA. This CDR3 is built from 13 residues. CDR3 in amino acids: CATGVGTNEKLFF. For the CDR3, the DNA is TGTGCTACAGGGGTGGGAACTAATGAAAAACTGTTTTTT.

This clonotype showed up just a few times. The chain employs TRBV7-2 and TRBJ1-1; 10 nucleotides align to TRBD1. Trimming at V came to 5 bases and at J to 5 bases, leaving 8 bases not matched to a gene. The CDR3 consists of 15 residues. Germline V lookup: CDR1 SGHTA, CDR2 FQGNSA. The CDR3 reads CASSLLTGGLTEAFF. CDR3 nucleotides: TGTGCCAGCAGCCTCCTGACAGGGGGCTTGACTGAAGCTTTCTTT.

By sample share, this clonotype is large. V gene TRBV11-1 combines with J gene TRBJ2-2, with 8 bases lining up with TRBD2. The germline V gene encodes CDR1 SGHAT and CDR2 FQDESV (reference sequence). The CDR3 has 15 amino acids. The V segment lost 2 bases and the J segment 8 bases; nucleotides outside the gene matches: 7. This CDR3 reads CASSLLAGPGGELFF. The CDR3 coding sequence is TGTGCCAGCAGCTTACTAGCGGGCCCAGGAGGGGAGCTGTTTTTT.

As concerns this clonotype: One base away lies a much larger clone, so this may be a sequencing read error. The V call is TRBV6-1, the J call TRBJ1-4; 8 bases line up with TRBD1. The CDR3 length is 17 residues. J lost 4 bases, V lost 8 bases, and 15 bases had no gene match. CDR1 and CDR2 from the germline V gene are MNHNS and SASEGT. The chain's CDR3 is CASYRGSGVLYNEKLFF. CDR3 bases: TGTGCCAGCTACAGGGGGTCGGGGGTATTGTATAATGAAAAACTGTTTTTT.

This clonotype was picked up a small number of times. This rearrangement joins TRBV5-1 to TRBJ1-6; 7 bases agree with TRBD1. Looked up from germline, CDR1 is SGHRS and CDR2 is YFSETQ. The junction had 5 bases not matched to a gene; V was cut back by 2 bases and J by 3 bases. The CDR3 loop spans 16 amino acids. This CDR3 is CASSFGAGGYNSPLHF. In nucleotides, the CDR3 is TGCGCCAGCAGCTTTGGGGCAGGGGGCTATAATTCACCCCTCCACTTT.

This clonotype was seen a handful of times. For the CDR3, the DNA is TGTGCCAGCAGTGAAAGGGGACTCAGCTCATTCTTT. Protein: CASSERGLSSFF. V and J are TRBV6-1 and TRBJ1-1; D may be TRBD1 (5 bases). V lost 2 bases to trimming and J lost 14 bases, with 15 bases between them. Germline V gene sequence: CDR1 MNHNS, CDR2 SASEGT. The CDR3 sequence is 12 residues long.

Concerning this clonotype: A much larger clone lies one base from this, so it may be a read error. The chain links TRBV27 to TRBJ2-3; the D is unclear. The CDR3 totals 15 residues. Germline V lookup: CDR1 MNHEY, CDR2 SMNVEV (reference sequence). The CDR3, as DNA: TGTGCCAGAAGTTTAAATGGACGAAGCACAGATACGCAGTATTTT. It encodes CARSLNGRSTDTQYF.

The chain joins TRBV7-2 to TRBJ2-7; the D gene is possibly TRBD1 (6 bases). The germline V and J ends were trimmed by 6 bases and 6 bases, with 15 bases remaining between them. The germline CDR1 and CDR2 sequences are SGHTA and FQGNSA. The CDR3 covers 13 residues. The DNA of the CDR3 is TGTGCCAGCAGTCAACAGGGAACGGGCGAGCAGTACTTC. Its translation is CASSQQGTGEQYF. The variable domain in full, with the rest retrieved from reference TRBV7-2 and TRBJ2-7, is GAGVSQSPSNKVTEKGKDVELRCDPISGHTALYWYRQSLGQGLEFLIYFQGNSAPDKSGLPSDRFSAERTGGSVSTLTIQRTQQEDSAVYLCASSQQGTGEQYFGPGTRLTVT.

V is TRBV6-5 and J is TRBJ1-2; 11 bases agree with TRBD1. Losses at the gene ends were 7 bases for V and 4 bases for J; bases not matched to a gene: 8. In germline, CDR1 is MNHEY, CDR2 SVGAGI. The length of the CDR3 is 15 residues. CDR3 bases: TGTGCCAGCACTCGGACAGGGGGCTTGACCTATGGCTACACCTTC. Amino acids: CASTRTGGLTYGYTF.

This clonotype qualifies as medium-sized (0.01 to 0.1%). Here the CDR3 DNA reads TGTGCCAGCAGCTTGGCCGCCAGGAGCTCCTACAATGAGCAGTTCTTC. It yields the protein CASSLAARSSYNEQFF. This chain uses TRBV5-4 with TRBJ2-1; D gene unclear. Trimming removed 0 bases from V and 0 bases from J, with 10 bases in between. The CDR3 length is 16 residues. Germline-derived CDR1 and CDR2 are SGHNT and YYREEE (reference sequence).